The T cell receptor beta chain described here comes from a study of T cell responses to AZD1222 COVID-19 vaccine. Germline V gene data show CDR1 as KGHSH and CDR2 as LQKENI. The V gene lost 1 base and the J gene lost 4 bases, with 10 bases spanning the gap. CDR3 length equals 15 residues. TCRdb's table, derived via immunoSEQ multiplex PCR, lists solely in-frame clones and lacks some. The table records roughly 180,000 clones, about 94% of them present only once. The sequenced sample was peripheral blood, obtained on day 0 of AZD1222 vaccination. The V call is TRBV18, the J call TRBJ1-4; D is undetermined. This receptor was identified in an adult in good health. The CDR3 region is CASSPLGQRNEKLFF. The CDR3 nucleotides read TGTGCCAGCTCACCACTTGGTCAGCGTAATGAAAAACTGTTTTTT.